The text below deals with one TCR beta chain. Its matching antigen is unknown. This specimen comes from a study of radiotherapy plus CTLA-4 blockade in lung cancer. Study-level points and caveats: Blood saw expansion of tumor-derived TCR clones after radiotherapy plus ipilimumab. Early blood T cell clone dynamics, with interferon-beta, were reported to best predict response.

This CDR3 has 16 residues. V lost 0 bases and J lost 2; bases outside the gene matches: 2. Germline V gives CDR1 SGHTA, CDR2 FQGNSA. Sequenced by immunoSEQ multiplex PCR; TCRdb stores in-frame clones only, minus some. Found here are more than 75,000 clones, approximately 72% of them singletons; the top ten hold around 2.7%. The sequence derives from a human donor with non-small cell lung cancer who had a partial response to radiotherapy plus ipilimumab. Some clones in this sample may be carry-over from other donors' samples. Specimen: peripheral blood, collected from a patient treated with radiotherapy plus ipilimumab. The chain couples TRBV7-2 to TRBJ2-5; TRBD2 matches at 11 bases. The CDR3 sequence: CASSLALAGGQETQYF. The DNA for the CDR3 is TGTGCCAGCAGCTTAGCGCTAGCGGGGGGACAAGAGACCCAGTACTTC.